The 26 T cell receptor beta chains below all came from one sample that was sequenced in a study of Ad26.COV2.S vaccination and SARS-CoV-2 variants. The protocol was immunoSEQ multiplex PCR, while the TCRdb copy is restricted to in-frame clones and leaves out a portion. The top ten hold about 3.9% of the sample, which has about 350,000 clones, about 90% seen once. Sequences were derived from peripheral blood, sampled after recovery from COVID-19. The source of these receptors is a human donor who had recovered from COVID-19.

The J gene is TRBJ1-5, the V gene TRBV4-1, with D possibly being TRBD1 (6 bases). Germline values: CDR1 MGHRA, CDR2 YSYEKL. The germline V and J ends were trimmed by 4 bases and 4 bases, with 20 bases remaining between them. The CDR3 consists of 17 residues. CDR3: CASSLSREGGTNQPQHF. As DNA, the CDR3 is TGCGCCAGCAGCCTTTCTCGGGAAGGGGGAACAAATCAGCCCCAGCATTTT.

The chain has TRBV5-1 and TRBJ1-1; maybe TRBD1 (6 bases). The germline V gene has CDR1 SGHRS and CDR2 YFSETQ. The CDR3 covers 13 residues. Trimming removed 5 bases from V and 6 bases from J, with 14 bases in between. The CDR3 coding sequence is TGCGCCAGCAGAGAGGTAGACAGGTCTGAAGCTTTCTTT. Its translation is CASREVDRSEAFF.

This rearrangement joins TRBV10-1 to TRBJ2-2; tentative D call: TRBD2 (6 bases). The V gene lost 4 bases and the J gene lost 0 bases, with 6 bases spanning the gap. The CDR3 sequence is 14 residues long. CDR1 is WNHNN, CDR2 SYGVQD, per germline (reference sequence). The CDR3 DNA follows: TGCGCCAGCAGTGGCGGGGCGAACACCGGGGAGCTGTTTTTT. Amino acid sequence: CASSGGANTGELFF.

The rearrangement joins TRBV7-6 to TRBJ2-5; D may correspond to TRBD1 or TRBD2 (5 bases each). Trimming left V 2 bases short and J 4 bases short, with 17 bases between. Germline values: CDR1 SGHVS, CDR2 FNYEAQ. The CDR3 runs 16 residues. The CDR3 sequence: CASSLMRQGVGETQYF. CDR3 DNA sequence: TGTGCCAGCAGCTTAATGCGGCAGGGAGTGGGAGAGACCCAGTACTTC.

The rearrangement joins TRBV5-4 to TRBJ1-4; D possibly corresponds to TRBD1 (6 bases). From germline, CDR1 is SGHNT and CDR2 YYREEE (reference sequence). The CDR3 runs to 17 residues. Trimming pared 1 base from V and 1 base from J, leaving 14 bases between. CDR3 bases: TGTGCCAGCAGCTTGAGGGGGGCGCTTGGAACTAATGAAAAACTGTTTTTT. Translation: CASSLRGALGTNEKLFF. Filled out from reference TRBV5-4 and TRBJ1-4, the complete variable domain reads ETGVTQSPTHLIKTRGQQVTLRCSSQSGHNTVSWYQQALGQGPQFIFQYYREEENGRGNFPPRFSGLQFPNYSSELNVNALELDDSALYLCASSLRGALGTNEKLFFGSGTQLSVL.

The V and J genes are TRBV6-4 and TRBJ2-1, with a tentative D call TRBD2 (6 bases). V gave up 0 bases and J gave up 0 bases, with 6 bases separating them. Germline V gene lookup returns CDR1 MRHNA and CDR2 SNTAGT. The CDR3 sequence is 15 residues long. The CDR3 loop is CASSDSSGSYNEQFF. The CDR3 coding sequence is TGTGCCAGCAGTGACTCTAGCGGCTCCTACAATGAGCAGTTCTTC.

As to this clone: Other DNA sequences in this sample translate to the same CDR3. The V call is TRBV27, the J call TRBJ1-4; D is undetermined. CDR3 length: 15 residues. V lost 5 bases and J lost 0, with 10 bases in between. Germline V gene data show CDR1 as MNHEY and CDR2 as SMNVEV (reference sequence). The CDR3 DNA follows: TGTGCCAGCAGTCCATGGGCTGCAACTAATGAAAAACTGTTTTTT. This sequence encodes CASSPWAATNEKLFF. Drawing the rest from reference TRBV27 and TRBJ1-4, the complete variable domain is EAQVTQNPRYLITVTGKKLTVTCSQNMNHEYMSWYRQDPGLGLRQIYYSMNVEVTDKGDVPEGYKVSRKEKRNFPLILESPSPNQTSLYFCASSPWAATNEKLFFGSGTQLSVL.

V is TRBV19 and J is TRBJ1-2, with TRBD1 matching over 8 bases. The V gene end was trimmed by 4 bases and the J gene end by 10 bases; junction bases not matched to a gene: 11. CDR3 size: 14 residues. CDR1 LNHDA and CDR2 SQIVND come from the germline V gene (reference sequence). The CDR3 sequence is CASSSDRGRIDYTF. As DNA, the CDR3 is TGTGCCAGTAGTAGCGACAGGGGACGCATCGACTACACCTTC.

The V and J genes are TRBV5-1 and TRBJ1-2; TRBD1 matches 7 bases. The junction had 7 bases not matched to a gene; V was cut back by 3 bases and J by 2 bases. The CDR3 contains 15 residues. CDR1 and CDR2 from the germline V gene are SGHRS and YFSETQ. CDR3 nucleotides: TGCGCCAGCAGCTGGTGGACAGGAGAGAACTATGGCTACACCTTC. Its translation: CASSWWTGENYGYTF.

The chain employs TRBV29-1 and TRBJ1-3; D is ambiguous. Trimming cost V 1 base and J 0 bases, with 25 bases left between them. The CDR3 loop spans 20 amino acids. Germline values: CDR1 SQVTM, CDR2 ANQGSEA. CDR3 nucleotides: TGCAGCGTTGAAGGTTGTAGTTGGCAGACCGTTCTAATCTCTGGAAACACCATATATTTT. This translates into CSVEGCSWQTVLISGNTIYF. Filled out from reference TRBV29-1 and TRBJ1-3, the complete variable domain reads SAVISQKPSRDICQRGTSLTIQCQVDSQVTMMFWYRQQPGQSLTLIATANQGSEATYESGFVIDKFPISRPNLTFSTLTVSNMSPEDSSIYLCSVEGCSWQTVLISGNTIYFGEGSWLTVV.

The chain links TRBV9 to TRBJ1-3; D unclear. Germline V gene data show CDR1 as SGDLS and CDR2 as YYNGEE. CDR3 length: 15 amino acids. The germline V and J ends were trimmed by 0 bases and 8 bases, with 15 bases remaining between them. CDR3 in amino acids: CASSVGFDSIDTIYF. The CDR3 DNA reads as TGTGCCAGCAGCGTAGGTTTCGACTCGATAGACACCATATATTTT.

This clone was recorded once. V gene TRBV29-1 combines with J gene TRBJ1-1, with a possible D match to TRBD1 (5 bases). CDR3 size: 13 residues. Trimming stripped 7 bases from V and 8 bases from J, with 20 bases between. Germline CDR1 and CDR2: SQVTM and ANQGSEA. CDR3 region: CSERRQGRGEAFF. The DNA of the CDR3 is TGCAGCGAAAGGAGGCAAGGGAGGGGCGAAGCTTTCTTT.

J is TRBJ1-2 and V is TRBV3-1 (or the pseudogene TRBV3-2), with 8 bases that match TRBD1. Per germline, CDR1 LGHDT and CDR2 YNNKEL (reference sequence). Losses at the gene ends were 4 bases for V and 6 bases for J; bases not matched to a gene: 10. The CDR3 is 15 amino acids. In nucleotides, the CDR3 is TGTGCCAGCAGCCTAAGTGGACAGGGAGGAAATGGCTACACCTTC. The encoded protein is CASSLSGQGGNGYTF.

The CDR3 protein is CAIMGNTEAFF. CDR3 bases: TGTGCCATCATGGGGAACACTGAAGCTTTCTTT. V and J are TRBV10-3 and TRBJ1-1; unclear D gene. The CDR3 loop spans 11 amino acids. In germline, CDR1 is ENHRY, CDR2 SYGVKD. Trimming took off 7 bases at V and 1 base at J, with 4 bases between the two ends.

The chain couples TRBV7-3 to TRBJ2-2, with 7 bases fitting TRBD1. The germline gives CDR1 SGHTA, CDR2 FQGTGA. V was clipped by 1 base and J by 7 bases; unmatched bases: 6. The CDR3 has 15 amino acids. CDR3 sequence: CASSLKAGGGGELFF. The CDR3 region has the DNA TGTGCCAGCAGCTTAAAGGCAGGGGGTGGCGGGGAGCTGTTTTTT.

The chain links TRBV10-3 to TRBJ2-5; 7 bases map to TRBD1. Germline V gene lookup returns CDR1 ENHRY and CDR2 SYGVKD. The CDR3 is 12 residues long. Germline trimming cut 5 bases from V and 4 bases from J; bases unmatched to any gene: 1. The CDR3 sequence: CAISWDRETQYF. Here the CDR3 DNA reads TGTGCCATCAGTTGGGACAGAGAGACCCAGTACTTC.

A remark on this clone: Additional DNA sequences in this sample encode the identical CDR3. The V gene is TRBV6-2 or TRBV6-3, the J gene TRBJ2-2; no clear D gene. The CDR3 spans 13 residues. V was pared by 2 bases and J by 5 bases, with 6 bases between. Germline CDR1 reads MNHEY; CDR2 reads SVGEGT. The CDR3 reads CASSYVGTGELFF. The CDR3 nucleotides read TGTGCCAGCAGTTACGTGGGGACCGGGGAGCTGTTTTTT.

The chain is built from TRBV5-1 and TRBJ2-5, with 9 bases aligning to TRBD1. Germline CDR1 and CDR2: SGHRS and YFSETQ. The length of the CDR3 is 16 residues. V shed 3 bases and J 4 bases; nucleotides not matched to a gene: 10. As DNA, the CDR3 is TGCGCCAGCAGCTCGACCGGGACAGGGAGTGGAGAGACCCAGTACTTC. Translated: CASSSTGTGSGETQYF.

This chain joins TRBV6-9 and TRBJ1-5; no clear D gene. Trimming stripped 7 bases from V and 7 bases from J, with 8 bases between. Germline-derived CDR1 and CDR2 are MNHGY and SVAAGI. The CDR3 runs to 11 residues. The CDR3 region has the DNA TGTGCCAGCACCGGAGGACAGCCCCAGCATTTT. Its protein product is CASTGGQPQHF.

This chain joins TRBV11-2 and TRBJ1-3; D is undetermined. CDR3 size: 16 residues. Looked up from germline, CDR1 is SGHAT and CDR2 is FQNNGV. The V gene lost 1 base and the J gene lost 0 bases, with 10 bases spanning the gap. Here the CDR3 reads CASSLVGGRSGNTIYF. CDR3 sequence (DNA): TGTGCCAGCAGCTTAGTAGGTGGGCGCTCTGGAAACACCATATATTTT.

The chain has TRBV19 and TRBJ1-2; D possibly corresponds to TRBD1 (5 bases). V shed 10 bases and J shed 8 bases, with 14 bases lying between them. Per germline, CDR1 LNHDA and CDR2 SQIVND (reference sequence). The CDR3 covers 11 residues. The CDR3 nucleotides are TGTGCCACTTTGGGACGGGAAGGCTACACCTTC. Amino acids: CATLGREGYTF.

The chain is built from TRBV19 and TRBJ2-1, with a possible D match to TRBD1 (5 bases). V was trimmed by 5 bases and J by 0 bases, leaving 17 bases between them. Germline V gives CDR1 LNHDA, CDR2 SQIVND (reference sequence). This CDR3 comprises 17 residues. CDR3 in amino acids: CASSEDTYPSSYNEQFF. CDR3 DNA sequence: TGTGCCAGTAGTGAGGACACATACCCGAGCTCCTACAATGAGCAGTTCTTC.

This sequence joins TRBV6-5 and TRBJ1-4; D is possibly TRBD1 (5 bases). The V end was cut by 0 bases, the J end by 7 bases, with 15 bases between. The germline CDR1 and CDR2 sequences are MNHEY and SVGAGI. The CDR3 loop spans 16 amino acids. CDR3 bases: TGTGCCAGCAGTTACTCCCCGGCTGGACAATCTGAAAAACTGTTTTTT. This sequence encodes CASSYSPAGQSEKLFF.

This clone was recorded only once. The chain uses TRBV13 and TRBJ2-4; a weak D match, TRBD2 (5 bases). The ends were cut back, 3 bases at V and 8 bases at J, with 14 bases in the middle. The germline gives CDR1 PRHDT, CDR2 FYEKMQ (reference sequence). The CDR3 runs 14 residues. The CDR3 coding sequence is TGTGCCAGCAGCTTTAATCGGGAAAGGGACATTCAGTACTTC. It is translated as CASSFNRERDIQYF.

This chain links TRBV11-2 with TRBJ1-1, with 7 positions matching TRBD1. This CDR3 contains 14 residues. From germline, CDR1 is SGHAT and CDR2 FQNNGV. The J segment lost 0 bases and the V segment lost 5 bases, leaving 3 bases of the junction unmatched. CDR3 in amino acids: CASSRDRMNTEAFF. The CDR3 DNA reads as TGTGCCAGCAGCAGGGACAGAATGAACACTGAAGCTTTCTTT.

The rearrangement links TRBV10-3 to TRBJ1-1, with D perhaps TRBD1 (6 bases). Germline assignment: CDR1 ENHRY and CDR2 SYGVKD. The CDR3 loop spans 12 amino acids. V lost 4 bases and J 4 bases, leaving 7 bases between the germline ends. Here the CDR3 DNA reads TGTGCCATCAGTGTAGGGGGCACTGAAGCTTTCTTT. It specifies CAISVGGTEAFF.